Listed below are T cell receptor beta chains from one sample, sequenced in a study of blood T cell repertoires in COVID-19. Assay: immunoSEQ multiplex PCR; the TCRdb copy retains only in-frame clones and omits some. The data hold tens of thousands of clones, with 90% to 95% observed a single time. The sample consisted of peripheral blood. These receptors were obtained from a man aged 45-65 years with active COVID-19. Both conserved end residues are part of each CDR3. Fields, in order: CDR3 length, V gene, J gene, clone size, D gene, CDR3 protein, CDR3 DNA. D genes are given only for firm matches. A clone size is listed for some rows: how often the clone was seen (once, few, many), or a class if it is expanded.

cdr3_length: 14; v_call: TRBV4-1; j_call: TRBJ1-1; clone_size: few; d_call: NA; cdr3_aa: CASSQVSGYTEAFF; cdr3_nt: TGCGCCAGCAGCCAAGTGTCGGGGTACACTGAAGCTTTCTTT
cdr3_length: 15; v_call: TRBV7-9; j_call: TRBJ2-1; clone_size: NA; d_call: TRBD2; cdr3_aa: CASSWLAGGRNEQFF; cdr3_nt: TGTGCCAGCAGCTGGCTAGCGGGGGGGCGAAATGAGCAGTTCTTC
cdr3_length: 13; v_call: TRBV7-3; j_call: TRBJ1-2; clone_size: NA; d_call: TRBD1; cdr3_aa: CASSLGQGSGYTF; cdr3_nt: TGTGCCAGCAGCCTGGGACAGGGGTCTGGCTACACCTTC
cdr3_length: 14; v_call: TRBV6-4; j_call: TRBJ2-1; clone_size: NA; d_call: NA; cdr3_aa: CASSQGNGVNEQFF; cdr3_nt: TGTGCCAGCTCCCAAGGAAACGGGGTGAATGAGCAGTTCTTC
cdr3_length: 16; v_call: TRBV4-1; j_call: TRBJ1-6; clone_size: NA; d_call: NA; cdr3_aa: CASSQVGGLRNSPLHF; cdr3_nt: TGCGCCAGCAGCCAAGTGGGGGGTCTGCGTAATTCACCCCTCCACTTT
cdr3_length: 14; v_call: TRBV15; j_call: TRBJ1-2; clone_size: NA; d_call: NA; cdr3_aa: CATSRDDRNLGYTF; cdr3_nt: TGTGCCACCAGCAGAGACGACAGAAACTTGGGCTACACCTTC
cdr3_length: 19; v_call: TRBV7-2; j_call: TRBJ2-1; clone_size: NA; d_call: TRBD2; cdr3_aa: CASSPIFGGREPSYNEQFF; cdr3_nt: TGTGCCAGCAGCCCCATCTTTGGAGGGAGGGAACCATCCTACAATGAGCAGTTCTTC
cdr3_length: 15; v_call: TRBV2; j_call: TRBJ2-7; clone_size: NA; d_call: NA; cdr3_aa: CASSETGSTTGEQYF; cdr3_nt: TGTGCCAGCAGTGAAACAGGGAGCACGACGGGAGAGCAGTACTTC
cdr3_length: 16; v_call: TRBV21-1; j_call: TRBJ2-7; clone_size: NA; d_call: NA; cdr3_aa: CASSHGILADSYEQYF; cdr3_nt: TGTGCCAGCAGCCACGGGATTCTAGCGGACTCCTACGAGCAGTACTTC
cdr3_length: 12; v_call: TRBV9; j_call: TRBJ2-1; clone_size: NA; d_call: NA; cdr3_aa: CASGGTVGEQFF; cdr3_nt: TGTGCCAGCGGGGGGACTGTCGGTGAGCAGTTCTTC
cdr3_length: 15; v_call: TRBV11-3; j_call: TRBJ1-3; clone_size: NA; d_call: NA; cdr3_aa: CASSRPAVSGNTIYF; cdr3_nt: TGTGCCAGCAGCCGTCCGGCGGTCTCTGGAAACACCATATATTTT
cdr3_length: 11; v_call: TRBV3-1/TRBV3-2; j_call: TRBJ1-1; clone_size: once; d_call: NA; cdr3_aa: CASSQYSEAFF; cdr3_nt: TGTGCCAGCAGCCAATATTCTGAAGCTTTCTTT
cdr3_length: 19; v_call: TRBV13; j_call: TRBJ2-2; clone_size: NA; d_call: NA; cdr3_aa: CASSLVPMTGKNLTGELFF; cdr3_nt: TGTGCCAGCAGCTTAGTCCCTATGACAGGAAAGAATCTCACCGGGGAGCTGTTTTTT
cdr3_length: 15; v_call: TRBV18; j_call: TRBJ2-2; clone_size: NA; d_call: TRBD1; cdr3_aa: CASSPQGASTGELFF; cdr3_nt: TGTGCCAGCTCACCACAGGGGGCGAGCACCGGGGAGCTGTTTTTT
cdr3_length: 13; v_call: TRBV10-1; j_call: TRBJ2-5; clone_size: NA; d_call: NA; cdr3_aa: CASSEDRKETQYF; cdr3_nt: TGCGCCAGCAGTGAGGACAGAAAAGAGACCCAGTACTTC
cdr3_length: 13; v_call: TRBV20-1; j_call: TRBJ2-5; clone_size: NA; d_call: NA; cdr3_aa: CSASRTAKETQYF; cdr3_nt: TGCAGTGCTAGTCGGACAGCGAAAGAGACCCAGTACTTC
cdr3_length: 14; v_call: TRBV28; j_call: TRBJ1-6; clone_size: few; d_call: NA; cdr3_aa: CASSPQGWNSPLHF; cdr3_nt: TGTGCCAGCAGTCCCCAGGGGTGGAATTCACCCCTCCACTTT
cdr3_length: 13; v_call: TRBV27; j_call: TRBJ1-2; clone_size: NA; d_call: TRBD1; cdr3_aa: CASSFDRVGGYTF; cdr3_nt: TGTGCCAGCAGTTTTGACAGGGTGGGTGGCTACACCTTC
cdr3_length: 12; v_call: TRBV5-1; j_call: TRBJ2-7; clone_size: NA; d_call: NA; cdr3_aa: CASRDSGYGQYF; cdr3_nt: TGCGCCAGCAGGGACAGCGGCTACGGGCAGTACTTC
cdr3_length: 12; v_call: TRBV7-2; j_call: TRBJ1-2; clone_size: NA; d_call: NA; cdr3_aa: CASSIGTLGYTF; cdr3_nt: TGTGCCAGCAGCATTGGGACTCTTGGCTACACCTTC
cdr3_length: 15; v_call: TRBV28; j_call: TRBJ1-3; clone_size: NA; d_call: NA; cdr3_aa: CASSYGTATGNTIYF; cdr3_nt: TGTGCCAGCAGCTATGGGACTGCCACTGGAAACACCATATATTTT
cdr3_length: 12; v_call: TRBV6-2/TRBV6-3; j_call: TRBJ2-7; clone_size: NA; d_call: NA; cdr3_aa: CASSPFSYEQYF; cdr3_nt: TGTGCCAGCAGTCCCTTCTCCTACGAGCAGTACTTC
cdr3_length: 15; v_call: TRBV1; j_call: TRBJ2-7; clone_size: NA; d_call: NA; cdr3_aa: CTSSQPDSFAGEQYF; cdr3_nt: TGCACCAGCAGCCAACCCGACTCCTTTGCGGGAGAGCAGTACTTC
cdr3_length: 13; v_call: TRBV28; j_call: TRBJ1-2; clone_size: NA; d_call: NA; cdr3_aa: CASSLPSRKGYTF; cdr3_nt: TGTGCCAGCAGTCTACCATCGCGGAAAGGCTACACCTTC
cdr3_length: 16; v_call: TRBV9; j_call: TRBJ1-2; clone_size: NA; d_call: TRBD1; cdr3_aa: CASSVVGTESNYGYTF; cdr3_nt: TGTGCCAGCAGCGTAGTAGGGACAGAATCTAACTATGGCTACACCTTC
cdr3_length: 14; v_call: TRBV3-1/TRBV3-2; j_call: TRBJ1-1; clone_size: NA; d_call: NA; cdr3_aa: CASSQGQAITEAFF; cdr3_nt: TGTGCCAGCAGCCAAGGACAGGCAATCACTGAAGCTTTCTTT